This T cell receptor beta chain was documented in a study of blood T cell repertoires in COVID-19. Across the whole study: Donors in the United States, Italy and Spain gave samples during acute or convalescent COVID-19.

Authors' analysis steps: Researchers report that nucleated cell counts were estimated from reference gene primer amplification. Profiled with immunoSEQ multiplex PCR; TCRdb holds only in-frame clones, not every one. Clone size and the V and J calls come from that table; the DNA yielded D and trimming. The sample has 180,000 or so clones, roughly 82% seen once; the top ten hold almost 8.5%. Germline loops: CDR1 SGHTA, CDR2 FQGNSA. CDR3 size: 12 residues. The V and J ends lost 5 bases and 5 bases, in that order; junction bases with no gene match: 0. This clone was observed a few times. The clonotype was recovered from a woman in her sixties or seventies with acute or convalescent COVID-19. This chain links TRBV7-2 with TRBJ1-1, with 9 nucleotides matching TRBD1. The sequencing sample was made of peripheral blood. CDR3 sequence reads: CASSGTGTEAFF. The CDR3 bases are TGTGCCAGCAGCGGGACAGGGACTGAAGCTTTCTTT.